Each of the 3 T cell receptor beta chains below was sequenced from the same sample in a study of cytomegalovirus exposure and HLA in healthy donors. Primers included in the PCR were 60 Vbeta and 13 Jbeta primers. Assay: immunoSEQ multiplex PCR; the TCRdb copy retains only in-frame clones and omits some. The sample records about 60,000 clones, roughly 80% being singletons. Sequenced input: PBMCs. The receptors were gathered from a woman aged 40 to 49 in good health and CMV-seropositive.

In this sample, this clone turned up once. This sequence joins TRBV2 and TRBJ1-5, with TRBD1 identical over 9 bases. The CDR3 has 17 amino acids. Germline V gene lookup returns CDR1 SNHLY and CDR2 FYNNEI. The V gene end was trimmed by 9 bases and the J gene end by 2 bases; junction bases not matched to a gene: 14. CDR3: CASRDRVGVEGNQPQHF. CDR3 sequence (DNA): TGTGCCAGTAGGGACAGGGTCGGGGTGGAAGGCAATCAGCCCCAGCATTTT.

This rearrangement joins TRBV7-9 to TRBJ2-7; 7 positions match TRBD1. There are 14 residues in the CDR3. V dropped 0 bases and J dropped 2; count of bases not matched to a gene: 1. The germline V gene has CDR1 SEHNR and CDR2 FQNEAQ (reference sequence). CDR3 protein: CASSLAGTAYEQYF. The CDR3 DNA sequence: TGTGCCAGCAGCTTAGCGGGGACAGCCTACGAGCAGTACTTC.

The gene calls are TRBV6-5 and TRBJ1-6; a weak D match, TRBD1 (6 bases). V was trimmed by 5 bases and J by 10 bases, leaving 15 bases between them. This CDR3 spans 14 amino acids. Germline CDR1 is MNHEY and CDR2 is SVGAGI. DNA of the CDR3: TGTGCCAGCAGTACGCGGACAGTTGAGTCACCCCTCCACTTT. It specifies CASSTRTVESPLHF.